The 28 T cell receptor beta chains below were found in one sample sequenced in a study of identical twins. TCRdb called the 5' RACE reads again in MiXCR, with one record for every CDR3 protein. The data show about 460,000 distinct CDR3 sequences, 13% to 15% seen once. The data were also submitted as part of a second study, on yellow fever vaccine responses in identical twins.

Sequencing was performed on CD4+ T cells sorted from blood. These receptors originate from a woman in her late teens or twenties in good health.

The rearrangement links TRBV12-3 or TRBV12-4 to TRBJ2-5, with a tentative D call TRBD2 (6 bases). V was shortened by 2 bases and J by 2 bases, with 15 bases between the two germline ends. This CDR3 comprises 16 residues. CDR3 DNA: TGTGCCAGCAGTTTACAAGGCAGGACTACACAAGAGACCCAGTACTTC. Translated: CASSLQGRTTQETQYF.

This chain joins TRBV15 and TRBJ2-5; the D is unclear. The V end lost 0 bases, the J end lost 3 bases, and 5 bases lay between the germline ends. Per the germline V gene, CDR1 is LNHNV and CDR2 is YYDKDF (reference sequence). The CDR3 runs 13 residues. This chain's CDR3 is CATSRDPKETQYF. The CDR3 DNA sequence: TGTGCCACCAGCAGAGACCCCAAAGAGACCCAGTACTTC.

This clonotype was seen only a few times. The CDR3 nucleotides read TGCAGCGTTGACTCTAGGTTTAGCTCCTACAATGAGCAGTTCTTC. Amino acid sequence: CSVDSRFSSYNEQFF. The chain carries TRBV29-1 and TRBJ2-1; D unresolved. CDR3 length: 15 amino acids. V dropped 3 bases and J dropped 0 bases, with 12 bases sitting between them. In germline, CDR1 is SQVTM, CDR2 ANQGSEA.

The chain carries TRBV6-1 and TRBJ2-7; 8 bases are a match to TRBD1. In germline, CDR1 is MNHNS, CDR2 SASEGT. V lost 7 bases, J lost 3 bases, and 8 bases stayed unmatched. The CDR3 totals 14 residues. CDR3 region: CASTDRQGSYEQYF. CDR3 coding DNA: TGTGCCAGCACCGACAGACAGGGGAGCTACGAGCAGTACTTC.

The rearrangement uses TRBV5-1 and TRBJ2-5, with TRBD2 identical over 9 bases. This CDR3 contains 15 residues. J lost 2 bases, V lost 4 bases, and 6 bases had no gene match. CDR1 and CDR2 from the germline V gene are SGHRS and YFSETQ. CDR3 coding DNA: TGCGCCAGCAGCCTACTAGCGGGTCCGCAAGAGACCCAGTACTTC. Its translation: CASSLLAGPQETQYF.

This clonotype was recorded a few times. This chain links TRBV3-1 with TRBJ1-2; tentative D call: TRBD1 (6 bases). Germline V gives CDR1 LGHDT, CDR2 YNNKEL (reference sequence). The CDR3 contains 12 residues. Between the trimmed V and J ends, which lost 8 bases and 4 bases, there was a span of 11 bases. This CDR3 is CASFDRPYGYTF. Here the CDR3 DNA reads TGTGCCAGCTTTGACAGGCCCTATGGCTACACCTTC.

The chain has TRBV20-1 and TRBJ2-7, with 8 bases fitting TRBD2. Germline V gives CDR1 DFQATT, CDR2 SNEGSKA (reference sequence). Trimming took 0 bases from V and 9 from J; bases not matched to a gene: 13. This CDR3 has 15 residues. The DNA for the CDR3 is TGCAGTGCTAGAGATGGGCGGGAGGCCCCCCCGGTGCAGTACTTC. Its translation: CSARDGREAPPVQYF.

There are a few counts of this clonotype. The chain joins TRBV2 to TRBJ2-5, with 9 bases that match TRBD1. The germline gives CDR1 SNHLY, CDR2 FYNNEI. The CDR3 runs 13 residues. V shed 10 bases, J shed 5 bases, and the junction held 8 bases outside the gene matches. The CDR3 loop is CATGTGHWETQYF. CDR3 DNA sequence: TGTGCCACTGGGACAGGGCATTGGGAGACCCAGTACTTC.

This chain links TRBV6-4 with TRBJ1-6; 8 bases agree with TRBD1. The germline gives CDR1 MRHNA, CDR2 SNTAGT. The CDR3 contains 14 residues. J gave up 7 bases and V 6 bases, and 5 bases lay outside the gene matches. This CDR3 is CASRGTGPNSPLHF. Here the CDR3 DNA reads TGTGCCAGCAGAGGGACAGGCCCCAATTCACCCCTCCACTTT.

This clonotype was found a few times. The chain employs TRBV3-1 and TRBJ1-5; D ambiguous. V gave up 5 bases and J gave up 0 bases, with 5 bases separating them. The germline V gene encodes CDR1 LGHDT and CDR2 YNNKEL (reference sequence). CDR3 length: 13 amino acids. The CDR3 region has the DNA TGTGCCAGCAGCTCGAATAGCAATCAGCCCCAGCATTTT. Amino acid sequence: CASSSNSNQPQHF.

This sequence joins TRBV7-2 and TRBJ2-7, with D hard to call. Per the germline V gene, CDR1 is SGHTA and CDR2 is FQGNSA. V was trimmed by 1 base and J by 4 bases, leaving 11 bases between them. CDR3 length equals 14 residues. CDR3 nucleotide sequence: TGTGCCAGCAGCTTAGGGAGTGGCCCATACGAGCAGTACTTC. Its translation: CASSLGSGPYEQYF.

The chain links TRBV3-1 to TRBJ2-2; D is unresolved. V was pared by 2 bases and J by 8 bases, with 12 bases between. This CDR3 comprises 14 residues. The germline CDR1 and CDR2 sequences are LGHDT and YNNKEL (reference sequence). The CDR3 DNA reads as TGTGCCAGCAGCCAAAGGTCCAGCATGGGGGAGCTGTTTTTT. It yields the protein CASSQRSSMGELFF.

Only a few counts were recorded for this clonotype. The chain uses TRBV12-3 or TRBV12-4 and TRBJ2-7; TRBD2 is a possible D gene (7 bases). V lost 4 bases and J 3 bases, leaving 16 bases between the germline ends. The CDR3 is 15 residues long. The CDR3 region has the DNA TGTGCCAGCAGTTCAGGCGGGGGCCAGGTCTACGAGCAGTACTTC. Residues: CASSSGGGQVYEQYF.

The chain links TRBV19 to TRBJ2-7; the match to TRBD1 covers 8 bases. The CDR3 spans 15 residues. V lost 3 bases and J lost 5; bases outside the gene matches: 9. In germline, CDR1 is LNHDA, CDR2 SQIVND (reference sequence). The CDR3 is CASSIARDRLHEQYF. The CDR3 DNA follows: TGTGCCAGTAGTATCGCCCGGGACAGGCTTCACGAGCAGTACTTC.

This clonotype showed up just a few times. This chain connects TRBV20-1 to TRBJ1-2; D ambiguous. V lost 6 bases and J lost 6, with 20 bases in between. The CDR3 has 14 residues. The germline gives CDR1 DFQATT, CDR2 SNEGSKA (reference sequence). As DNA, the CDR3 is TGCAGTGCCCCAGTAGCTGACAACTCGGATGGCTACACCTTC. Translating gives CSAPVADNSDGYTF.

The V gene is TRBV20-1, the J gene TRBJ2-2, with 9 nucleotides matching TRBD1. The J segment lost 6 bases and the V segment lost 2 bases, leaving 7 bases of the junction unmatched. CDR1 is DFQATT and CDR2 is SNEGSKA in the germline V gene (reference sequence). There are 15 residues in the CDR3. The chain's CDR3 is CSARSPQGAAGELFF. As DNA, the CDR3 is TGCAGTGCTAGATCCCCACAGGGGGCGGCCGGGGAGCTGTTTTTT.

The gene calls are TRBV28 and TRBJ1-5, with 9 bases matching TRBD1. V lost 6 bases and J lost 0; bases outside the gene matches: 9. The CDR3 is 17 amino acids. Looked up from germline, CDR1 is MDHEN and CDR2 is SYDVKM. Written as DNA, the CDR3 is TGTGCCAGCAGCCCAATTGGGACAGGGAGTAGCAATCAGCCCCAGCATTTT. This gives the protein CASSPIGTGSSNQPQHF.

The J gene is TRBJ2-5, the V gene TRBV20-1, with no clear D. The CDR3 totals 14 residues. The V and J ends lost 1 base and 2 bases respectively, with 11 bases between them. Germline loops: CDR1 DFQATT, CDR2 SNEGSKA (reference sequence). The CDR3 loop reads CSARVSVSQETQYF. CDR3 sequence (DNA): TGCAGTGCTAGAGTCTCAGTATCGCAAGAGACCCAGTACTTC.

J is TRBJ2-1 and V is TRBV18; 9 positions match TRBD2. The germline V gene has CDR1 KGHSH and CDR2 LQKENI. V shed 0 bases, J shed 12 bases, and the junction held 6 bases outside the gene matches. The length of the CDR3 is 14 residues. The CDR3 DNA follows: TGTGCCAGCTCACCACCTGTGGCGGGAGGGGCGCAGTTCTTC. It translates to CASSPPVAGGAQFF.

J is TRBJ2-5 and V is TRBV2; no definite D call. Germline values: CDR1 SNHLY, CDR2 FYNNEI. The CDR3 contains 14 residues. V lost 4 bases to trimming and J lost 7 bases, with 16 bases between them. The CDR3 DNA is TGTGCCAGCAGTGTAAGGCAGACCTTGGGGACCCAGTACTTC. Translating it yields CASSVRQTLGTQYF.

V is TRBV7-9 and J is TRBJ2-3; D unresolved. The CDR3 totals 15 residues. CDR1 SEHNR and CDR2 FQNEAQ come from the germline V gene (reference sequence). V was cut by 0 bases and J by 3 bases, with 10 bases left in between. The CDR3 region has the DNA TGTGCCAGCAGCTTAGCGTCCCAGTTTACAGATACGCAGTATTTT. Residues: CASSLASQFTDTQYF.

A few counts support this clonotype. This chain uses TRBV9 with TRBJ2-1; D gene unclear. CDR3 length: 15 amino acids. Between the trimmed V and J ends, which lost 0 bases and 7 bases, there was a span of 14 bases. CDR1 and CDR2 (germline): SGDLS, YYNGEE. CDR3 coding DNA: TGTGCCAGCAGCGTAGATGGGATGGGGTTTAATGAGCAGTTCTTC. Translation: CASSVDGMGFNEQFF. The full variable domain, in which reference TRBV9 and TRBJ2-1 provide the parts outside the CDR3, is DSGVTQTPKHLITATGQRVTLRCSPRSGDLSVYWYQQSLDQGLQFLIQYYNGEERAKGNILERFSAQQFPDLHSELNLSSLELGDSALYFCASSVDGMGFNEQFFGPGTRLTVL.

As regards this clonotype: One end of the junction does not line up with germline, which may come from a read error. The chain has TRBV5-1 and TRBJ2-2, with 8 positions matching TRBD1. The CDR3 totals 15 residues. Germline assignment: CDR1 SGHRS and CDR2 YFSETQ. The CDR3 DNA reads TGCGCCAGCAGTTTGGATGGACAGGGCCCCGGGGAGCTGTTTTTT. Translation gives CASSLDGQGPGELFF.

The chain joins TRBV7-9 to TRBJ2-2; the D is unclear. Germline V gene sequence: CDR1 SEHNR, CDR2 FQNEAQ (reference sequence). The CDR3 is 14 residues long. The V gene lost 5 bases and the J gene lost 3 bases, with 10 bases spanning the gap. As DNA, the CDR3 is TGTGCCAGCAGCGGCGGCCTCCACACCGGGGAGCTGTTTTTT. This gives the protein CASSGGLHTGELFF.

This clonotype was recorded many times. The gene calls are TRBV10-3 and TRBJ1-5; tentative D call: TRBD1 (6 bases). The CDR3 is 14 amino acids. The germline gives CDR1 ENHRY, CDR2 SYGVKD. The V end lost 4 bases, the J end lost 4 bases, and 11 bases lay between the germline ends. The CDR3 region is CAISAARGNQPQHF. In nucleotides, the CDR3 is TGTGCCATCAGTGCGGCCAGGGGAAATCAGCCCCAGCATTTT.

The rearrangement uses TRBV3-1 and TRBJ1-2; 7 bases line up with TRBD1. Germline assignment: CDR1 LGHDT and CDR2 YNNKEL (reference sequence). The CDR3 runs 15 residues. V shed 1 base, J shed 5 bases, and the junction held 7 bases outside the gene matches. The CDR3, as DNA: TGTGCCAGCAGCCAAGTTGCCAGGGGGGATTATGGCTACACCTTC. It codes for CASSQVARGDYGYTF. Looking up the rest from reference TRBV3-1 and TRBJ1-2 gives the full variable domain: DTAVSQTPKYLVTQMGNDKSIKCEQNLGHDTMYWYKQDSKKFLKIMFSYNNKELIINETVPNRFSPKSPDKAHLNLHINSLELGDSAVYFCASSQVARGDYGYTFGSGTRLTVV.

This clonotype was found a few times. The rearrangement joins TRBV7-2 to TRBJ1-2; tentative D call: TRBD1 (5 bases). Looked up from germline, CDR1 is SGHTA and CDR2 is FQGNSA. V lost 2 bases, J lost 8 bases, and 18 bases lay in between. The CDR3 has 15 residues. In nucleotides, the CDR3 is TGTGCCAGCAGCTTATCCAAAGCCTGGGGGGACGGCTACACCTTC. Translation gives CASSLSKAWGDGYTF. The variable domain in full, with the rest retrieved from reference TRBV7-2 and TRBJ1-2, is GAGVSQSPSNKVTEKGKDVELRCDPISGHTALYWYRQSLGQGLEFLIYFQGNSAPDKSGLPSDRFSAERTGGSVSTLTIQRTQQEDSAVYLCASSLSKAWGDGYTFGSGTRLTVV.

In its sample, this clonotype was seen a few times. The rearrangement joins TRBV29-1 to TRBJ2-5, with TRBD2 matching 11 bases. This CDR3 comprises 12 residues. Germline V gene sequence: CDR1 SQVTM, CDR2 ANQGSEA. The V gene end was trimmed by 5 bases and the J gene end by 5 bases; junction bases not matched to a gene: 1. The CDR3 sequence is CSVSSGRETQYF. The CDR3 bases are TGCAGCGTTTCTAGCGGGAGGGAGACCCAGTACTTC.